The clone carrying this TCR beta chain was seen ten or more times. The data stem from a study of patients and donors after allogeneic stem cell transplantation. From the RT-PCR reads, TCRdb called clonotypes with MiXCR, one entry per CDR3 protein. Among about a million distinct CDR3 sequences listed, about 20% were seen once. The V end lost 0 bases, the J end lost 0 bases, and 6 bases lay between the germline ends. The CDR3 covers 14 residues. The specimen sequenced was blood, either unsorted or a sorted T cell fraction (not recorded which). The V call is TRBV12-3 or TRBV12-4, the J call TRBJ2-7; unclear D gene. This TCR came from a human donor who was either an allogeneic HSCT recipient or a stem cell or donor lymphocyte infusion donor (not recorded which). It is not recorded whose cells these are; they may come from a transplant donor. This chain's CDR3 is CASSLAASSYEQYF. CDR3 DNA sequence: TGTGCCAGCAGTTTAGCGGCGAGCTCCTACGAGCAGTACTTC.